Described below is a single TCR beta chain sequence and its context. Antigen specificity is unknown. The data stem from a study of T cell responses to AZD1222 COVID-19 vaccine. Profiled with immunoSEQ multiplex PCR; TCRdb holds only in-frame clones, not every one. The sample records more than 90,000 clones, roughly 84% being singletons. The CDR3 is 16 amino acids. Germline V gene data show CDR1 as LGHNA and CDR2 as YSLEER. V dropped 3 bases and J dropped 8; count of bases not matched to a gene: 10. Points from the study as a whole: Spike-specific TCR breadth and depth rose after two AZD1222 doses.

This material consisted of peripheral blood, taken 28 days after the second AZD1222 dose. The TCR was taken from an adult who received the AZD1222 COVID-19 vaccine. The chain recombines TRBV4-3 with TRBJ2-1, with 10 bases identical to TRBD2. This chain's CDR3 is CASSQYPGTSAYEQFF. The CDR3, as DNA: TGCGCCAGCAGCCAGTACCCCGGGACTAGCGCATATGAGCAGTTCTTC.